This TCR beta chain was recovered during a study of tumor-infiltrating lymphocytes in primary liver carcinoma. Reverse transcription of 450 to 500 ng total RNA with a constant-region primer produced TCR beta cDNA. Libraries covering TCR beta were generated through three nested multiplex PCR rounds (using a slightly modified ARM-PCR). TRBV1-TRBV30 forward primers and a C-beta reverse primer were used in the first two PCR rounds, which each ran for approximately 10 cycles. TCRdb passed the multiplex PCR reads through MiXCR, listing each CDR3 protein once. The sample holds 95,000 to 100,000 distinct CDR3 sequences; approximately 70% are singletons and the top ten take less than 15%. CDR3 length: 20 amino acids. The trim removed 0 bases at V and 5 bases at J, leaving 17 bases unmatched. Germline V gene sequence: CDR1 SGHAT, CDR2 FQNNGV. The tissue used was unsorted bulk material of about 20-33 mg. RNA and DNA were co-extracted from it with the AllPrep DNA/RNA mini kit.

Sequenced material: liver tumor tissue from sampling region 2. Subset defined: tumor region T2, inferior pole. The sequence came from a woman aged 55-69 years with primary liver carcinoma and hepatitis B virus infection. The V call is TRBV11-2, the J call TRBJ2-3; the match to TRBD2 covers 10 bases. Written as DNA, the CDR3 is TGTGCCAGCAGCTTAGATCTAAGTGTGTTAGCGGGAGGAGGGATAGATACGCAGTATTTT. It is translated as CASSLDLSVLAGGGIDTQYF.